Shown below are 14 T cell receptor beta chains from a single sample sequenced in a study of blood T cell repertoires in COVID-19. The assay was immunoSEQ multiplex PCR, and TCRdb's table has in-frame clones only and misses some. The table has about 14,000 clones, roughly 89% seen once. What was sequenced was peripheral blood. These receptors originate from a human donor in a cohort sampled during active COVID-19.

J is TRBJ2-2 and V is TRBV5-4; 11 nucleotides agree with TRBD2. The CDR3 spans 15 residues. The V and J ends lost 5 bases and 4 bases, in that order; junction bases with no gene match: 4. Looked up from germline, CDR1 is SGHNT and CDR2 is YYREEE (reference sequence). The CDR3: CASSLAGGVTGELFF. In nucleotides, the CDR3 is TGTGCCAGCAGTCTAGCGGGAGGTGTCACCGGGGAGCTGTTTTTT.

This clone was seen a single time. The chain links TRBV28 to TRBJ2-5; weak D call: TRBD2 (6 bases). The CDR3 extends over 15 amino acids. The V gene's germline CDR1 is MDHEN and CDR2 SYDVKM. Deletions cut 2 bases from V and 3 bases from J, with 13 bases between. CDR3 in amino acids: CASSLVAGREETQYF. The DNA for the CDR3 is TGTGCCAGCAGTTTAGTGGCGGGACGGGAAGAGACCCAGTACTTC.

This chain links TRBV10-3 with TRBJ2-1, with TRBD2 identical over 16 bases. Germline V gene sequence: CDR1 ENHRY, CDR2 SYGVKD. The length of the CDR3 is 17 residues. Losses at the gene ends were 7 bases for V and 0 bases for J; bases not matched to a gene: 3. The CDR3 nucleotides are TGTGCCATCAAAGGGACTAGCGGGAGGGCCTCCTACAATGAGCAGTTCTTC. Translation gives CAIKGTSGRASYNEQFF.

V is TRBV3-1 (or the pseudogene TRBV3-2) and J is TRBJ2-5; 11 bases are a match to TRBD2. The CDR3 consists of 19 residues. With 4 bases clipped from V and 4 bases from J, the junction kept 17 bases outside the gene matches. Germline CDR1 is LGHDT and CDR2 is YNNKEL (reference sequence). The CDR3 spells CASSLRLVVAGGPGETQYF. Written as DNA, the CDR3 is TGTGCCAGCAGCCTCCGACTGGTGGTAGCGGGAGGGCCGGGAGAGACCCAGTACTTC.

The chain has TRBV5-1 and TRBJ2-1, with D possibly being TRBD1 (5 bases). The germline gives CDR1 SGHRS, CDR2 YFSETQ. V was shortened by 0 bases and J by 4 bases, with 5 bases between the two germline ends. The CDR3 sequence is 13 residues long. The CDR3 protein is CASSLGQYNEQFF. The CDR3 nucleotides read TGCGCCAGCAGCTTGGGACAGTACAATGAGCAGTTCTTC.

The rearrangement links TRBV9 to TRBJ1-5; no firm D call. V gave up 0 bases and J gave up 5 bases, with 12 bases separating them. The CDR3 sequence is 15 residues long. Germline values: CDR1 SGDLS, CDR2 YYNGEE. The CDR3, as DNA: TGTGCCAGCAGCGTAGGAGACGGGTTTGATCAGCCCCAGCATTTT. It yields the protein CASSVGDGFDQPQHF.

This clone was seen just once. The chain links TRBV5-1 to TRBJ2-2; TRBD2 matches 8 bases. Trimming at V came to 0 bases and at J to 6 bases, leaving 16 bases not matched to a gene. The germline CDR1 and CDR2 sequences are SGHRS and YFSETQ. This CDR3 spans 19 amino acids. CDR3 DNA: TGCGCCAGCAGCTTGGGACTAGCGTGGCAGGGTTTCTTTGCCGGGGAGCTGTTTTTT. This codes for CASSLGLAWQGFFAGELFF. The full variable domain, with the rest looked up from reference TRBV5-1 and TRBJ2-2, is KAGVTQTPRYLIKTRGQQVTLSCSPISGHRSVSWYQQTPGQGLQFLFEYFSETQRNKGNFPGRFSGRQFSNSRSEMNVSTLELGDSALYLCASSLGLAWQGFFAGELFFGEGSRLTVL.

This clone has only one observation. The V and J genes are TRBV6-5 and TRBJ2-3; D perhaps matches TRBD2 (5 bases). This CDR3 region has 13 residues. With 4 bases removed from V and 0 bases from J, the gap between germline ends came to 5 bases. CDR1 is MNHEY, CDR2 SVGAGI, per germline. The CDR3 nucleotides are TGTGCCAGCAGTTGGACTAGCACAGATACGCAGTATTTT. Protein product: CASSWTSTDTQYF.

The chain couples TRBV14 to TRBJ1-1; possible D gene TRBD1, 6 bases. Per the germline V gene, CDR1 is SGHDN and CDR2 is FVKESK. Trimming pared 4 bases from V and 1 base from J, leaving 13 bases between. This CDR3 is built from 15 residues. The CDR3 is CASSRGQVQNTEAFF. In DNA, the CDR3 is TGTGCCAGCAGCCGGGGACAAGTTCAGAACACTGAAGCTTTCTTT.

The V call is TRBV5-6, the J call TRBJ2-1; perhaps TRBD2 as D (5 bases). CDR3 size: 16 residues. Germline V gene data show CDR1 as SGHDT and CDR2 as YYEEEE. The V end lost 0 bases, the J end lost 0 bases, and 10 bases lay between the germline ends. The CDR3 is CASSLEVGDSYNEQFF. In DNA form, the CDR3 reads TGTGCCAGCAGCTTGGAGGTGGGAGACTCCTACAATGAGCAGTTCTTC.

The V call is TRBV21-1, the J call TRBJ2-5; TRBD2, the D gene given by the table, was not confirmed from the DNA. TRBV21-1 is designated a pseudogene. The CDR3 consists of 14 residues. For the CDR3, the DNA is TGTGCCAGCAGCAAAGGTTCACTAGCAGAGACCCAGTACTTC. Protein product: CASSKGSLAETQYF.

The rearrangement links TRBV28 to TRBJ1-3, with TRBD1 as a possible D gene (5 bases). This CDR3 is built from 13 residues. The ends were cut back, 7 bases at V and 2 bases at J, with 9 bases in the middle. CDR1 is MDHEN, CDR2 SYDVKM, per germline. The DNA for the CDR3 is TGTGCCAGCAAGGGGAACCCTGGAAACACCATATATTTT. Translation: CASKGNPGNTIYF.

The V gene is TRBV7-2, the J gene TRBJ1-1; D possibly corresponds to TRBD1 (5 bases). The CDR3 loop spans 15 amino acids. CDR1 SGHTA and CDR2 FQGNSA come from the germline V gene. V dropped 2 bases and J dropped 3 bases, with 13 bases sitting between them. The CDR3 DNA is TGTGCCAGCAGCTTAATGAGGTGGGGGGACACTGAAGCTTTCTTT. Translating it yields CASSLMRWGDTEAFF.

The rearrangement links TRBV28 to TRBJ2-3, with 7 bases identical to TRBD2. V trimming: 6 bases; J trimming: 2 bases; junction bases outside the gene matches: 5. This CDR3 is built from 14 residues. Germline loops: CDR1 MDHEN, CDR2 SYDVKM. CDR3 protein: CASRLTSATDTQYF. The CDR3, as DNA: TGTGCCAGCAGATTAACTAGCGCCACAGATACGCAGTATTTT.